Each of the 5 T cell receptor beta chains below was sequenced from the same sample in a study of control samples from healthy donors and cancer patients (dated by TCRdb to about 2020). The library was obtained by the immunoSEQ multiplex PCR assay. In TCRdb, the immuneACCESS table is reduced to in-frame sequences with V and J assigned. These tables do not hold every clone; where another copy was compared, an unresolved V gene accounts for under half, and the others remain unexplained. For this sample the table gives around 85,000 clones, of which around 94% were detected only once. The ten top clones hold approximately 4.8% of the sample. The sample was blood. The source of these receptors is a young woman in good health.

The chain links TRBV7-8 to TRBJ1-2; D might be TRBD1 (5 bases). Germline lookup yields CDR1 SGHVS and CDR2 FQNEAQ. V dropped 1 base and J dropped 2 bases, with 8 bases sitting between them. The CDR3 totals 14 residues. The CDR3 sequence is CASSLEDSNYGYTF. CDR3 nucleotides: TGTGCCAGCAGCTTAGAAGACAGCAACTATGGCTACACCTTC.

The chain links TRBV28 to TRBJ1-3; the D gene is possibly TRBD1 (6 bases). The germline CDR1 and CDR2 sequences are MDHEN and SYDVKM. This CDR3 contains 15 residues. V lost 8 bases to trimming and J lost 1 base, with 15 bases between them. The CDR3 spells CASQEGVYSGNTIYF. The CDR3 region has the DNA TGTGCCAGCCAGGAGGGGGTTTATTCTGGAAACACCATATATTTT.

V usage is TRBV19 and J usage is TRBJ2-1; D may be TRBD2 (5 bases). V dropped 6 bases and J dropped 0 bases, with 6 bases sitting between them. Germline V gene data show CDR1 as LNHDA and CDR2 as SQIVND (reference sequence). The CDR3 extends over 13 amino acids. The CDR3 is CASRGSSYNEQFF. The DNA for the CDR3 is TGTGCCAGTAGGGGGAGCTCCTACAATGAGCAGTTCTTC.

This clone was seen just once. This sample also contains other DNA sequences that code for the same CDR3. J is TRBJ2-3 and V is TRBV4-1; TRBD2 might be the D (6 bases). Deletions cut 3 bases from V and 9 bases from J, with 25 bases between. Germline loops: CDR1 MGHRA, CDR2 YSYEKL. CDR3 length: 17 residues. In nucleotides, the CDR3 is TGCGCCAGCAGCCAGGCCAGACAACTAGCTCCCCACGAAACGCAGTATTTT. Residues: CASSQARQLAPHETQYF.

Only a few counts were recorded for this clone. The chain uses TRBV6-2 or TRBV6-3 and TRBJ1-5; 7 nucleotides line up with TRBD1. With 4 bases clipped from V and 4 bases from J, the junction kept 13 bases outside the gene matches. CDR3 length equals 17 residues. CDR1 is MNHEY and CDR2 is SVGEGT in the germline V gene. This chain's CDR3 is CASSSQRQGIGNQPQHF. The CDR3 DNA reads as TGTGCCAGCAGTTCCCAAAGACAGGGTATAGGTAATCAGCCCCAGCATTTT.